One and the same sample provided the 8 T cell receptor beta chains below, sequenced in a study of CD8 T cells in Susac syndrome. A quantity of about 0.5 to 1 ug RNA underwent reverse transcription using random hexamers. TCRdb analysed the immunoSEQ multiplex PCR reads with MiXCR anew, one entry per CDR3 protein. The sample has about 130,000 distinct CDR3 sequences; approximately 95% are singletons. The specimen was CD8+ T cells from PBMCs. The receptors derive from a human donor with Susac syndrome.

This clonotype was seen once. The chain is built from TRBV27 and TRBJ1-5; D gene unclear. CDR1 MNHEY and CDR2 SMNVEV come from the germline V gene (reference sequence). The CDR3 loop spans 13 amino acids. V gave up 0 bases and J gave up 6 bases, with 6 bases separating them. For the CDR3, the DNA is TGTGCCAGCAGTTTATCAGGTAGTCAGCCCCAGCATTTT. This gives the protein CASSLSGSQPQHF.

This chain links TRBV7-8 with TRBJ2-2; 8 nucleotides agree with TRBD2. The CDR3 length is 15 residues. Germline V gene sequence: CDR1 SGHVS, CDR2 FQNEAQ. The J segment lost 7 bases and the V segment lost 2 bases, leaving 6 bases of the junction unmatched. In DNA, the CDR3 is TGTGCCAGCAGCTTAAAGCGGGAGTTTGGCGGGGAGCTGTTTTTT. This codes for CASSLKREFGGELFF. The variable domain in full, with the rest retrieved from reference TRBV7-8 and TRBJ2-2, is GAGVSQSPRYKVAKRGQDVALRCDPISGHVSLFWYQQALGQGPEFLTYFQNEAQLDKSGLPSDRFFAERPEGSVSTLKIQRTQQEDSAVYLCASSLKREFGGELFFGEGSRLTVL.

The CDR3 reads CASSLGTPGTQYF. The DNA for the CDR3 is TGTGCCAGCTCTCTAGGAACCCCTGGGACCCAGTACTTC. The chain uses TRBV27 and TRBJ2-5; D ambiguous. Trimming took off 8 bases at V and 7 bases at J, with 17 bases between the two ends. The germline V gene has CDR1 MNHEY and CDR2 SMNVEV (reference sequence). This CDR3 region has 13 residues.

The chain couples TRBV21-1 to TRBJ2-3; the table assigns TRBD1, which was not confirmed against the DNA. TRBV21-1 is listed as a pseudogene. The CDR3 sequence is 14 residues long. CDR3 region: CASSKGTVHDTQYF. The CDR3 DNA reads TGTGCCAGCAGCAAAGGGACAGTTCACGATACGCAGTATTTT.

The chain joins TRBV9 to TRBJ2-5; the D gene is possibly TRBD2 (7 bases). This CDR3 has 14 residues. From germline, CDR1 is SGDLS and CDR2 YYNGEE. With 4 bases removed from V and 2 bases from J, the gap between germline ends came to 12 bases. The CDR3 is CASSSGTPQETQYF. The CDR3 DNA sequence: TGTGCCAGCAGCAGCGGGACACCTCAAGAGACCCAGTACTTC.

The genes are TRBV20-1 and TRBJ2-3; a possible D gene is TRBD2 (5 bases). Trimming took 5 bases from V and 2 from J, leaving 14 bases between them. CDR1 DFQATT and CDR2 SNEGSKA come from the germline V gene (reference sequence). This CDR3 region has 14 residues. CDR3 nucleotides: TGCAGTGCTCCCACTAGACAAAACACAGATACGCAGTATTTT. Translated, it gives CSAPTRQNTDTQYF.

As DNA, the CDR3 is TGTGCCAGCAGCCCAGATAGCGGGAGCGAGACCCAGTACTTC. Its translation is CASSPDSGSETQYF. The chain uses TRBV9 and TRBJ2-5, with 9 bases aligning to TRBD2. The CDR3 is 14 residues long. The germline V gene encodes CDR1 SGDLS and CDR2 YYNGEE. The J segment lost 5 bases and the V segment lost 4 bases, leaving 6 bases of the junction unmatched.

This chain uses TRBV12-3 or TRBV12-4 with TRBJ1-2; D might be TRBD1 (5 bases). CDR3 length equals 13 residues. Trimming stripped 3 bases from V and 7 bases from J, with 12 bases between. CDR3 coding DNA: TGTGCCAGCAGTTTTCCCCAGGGTATTGGCTACACCTTC. Translation gives CASSFPQGIGYTF.